This TCR beta chain was captured in a study of prognosis after radiotherapy for stage I lung cancer (dated by TCRdb to 2020 to 2022). Notes on the research overall: Between early 2018 and 2019, some 18 patients with stage I NSCLC were enrolled in Nanjing, China. The patients included fourteen who had newly diagnosed primary stage I lung tumors, along with four or five others who had oligometastatic NSCLC after their primary tumor had been surgically resected. Every patient was deemed medically inoperable, roughly twelve because of comorbidities and about seven because they refused surgery. The cohort comprised roughly 12 men and roughly 6 women with a median age of roughly 75 years, ranging from roughly 53 to 95 years. Squamous cell carcinoma histology was identified in more than 5 patients, and adenocarcinoma histology was identified in more than 10 patients. SBRT was delivered in 3 to 5 fractions with a biologically effective dose of at least 100 Gy, and image-guided IMRT or VMAT was used for delivery. SBRT was not combined with any concurrent therapy in any patient. About 20% of the 19 patients developed distant metastases after SBRT, at a median of roughly seven months; the other 15 showed no significant progression. Peripheral blood TCR beta repertoires were profiled in stage I NSCLC patients before and after stereotactic body radiotherapy, and the repertoires were related to distant failure. The study sequenced approximately 40 blood samples from 19 patients, one before and one after SBRT per patient. General conclusions and limits of the study: No determination of tumor specificity was made for expanded TCR clones. A decrease in unique TCR clone counts was observed after SBRT (median approximately 10,000 before versus several thousand after; Wilcoxon paired P=0.011). Limitations of the study included a small cohort and short follow-up, and the study findings need independent validation. All reported P values were unadjusted for multiple comparisons. Post-SBRT Shannon entropy and its change from baseline were lower in patients who developed distant metastases; baseline Shannon entropy was not associated with metastases. TRBV and TRBJ usage frequencies reportedly differed by metastasis status, in two V genes at baseline and in eight to ten V and two J genes after SBRT.

The TCR beta CDR3 region was amplified from genomic DNA by two rounds of multiplex PCR. The first PCR round used primers specific to each TRBV and TRBJ gene, with sequences filed in Chinese patent CN105087789A. Universal primers were used in the second PCR round. The Roche High Pure PCR Template Preparation Kit was used to extract genomic DNA from frozen PBMCs. An Illumina HiSeq 3000 was used to sequence the libraries paired-end with 151 bp reads. The original pipeline was this. Raw reads lacking the multiplex PCR primer sequences were removed with CutAdapt. PEAR was used to merge high-quality paired reads into contigs. TRB V, D and J gene segments were assigned to each contig with MiXCR by alignment to reference sequences. To remove sequencing errors, CDR3 sequences were clustered according to base quality and sequence similarity. Diversity was calculated as Shannon entropy divided by the natural log of the number of productive TCR sequences. One minus Shannon entropy divided by the natural log of the number of unique clonotypes was used as the definition of clonality. The Youden index of ROC curves was used to select progression-free survival cut-offs for repertoire metrics, and analyses were performed in R 3.5.3. The raw public reads went through TCRdb reprocessing: fastp at Q25, MiXCR clone calling, in-frame beta chains kept. Rows merge per CDR3 protein into single entries with the most common DNA and genes. The V and J calls were determined by TCRdb, not by the authors. This sample has about 51,000 distinct CDR3 sequences in its table, and roughly 35% of those were observed once. The ten largest account for about a tenth of the sample.

All patients had node-negative disease on CT and PET/CT, and none had a history of other malignancies or had previously received chemotherapy or radiotherapy. At each of two time points, 5.5 to 7 milliliters of peripheral venous blood were collected in EDTA tubes. Ficoll-Paque Plus density-gradient centrifugation was used to isolate PBMCs. Samples were stored at -80°C immediately after collection until analysis. This clonotype was seen once. There is no known antigen for this receptor. The sample holds no much larger clone one base away, and base qualities are not on file. One read alone is a weak basis. V has 0 bases trimmed and J has 4 bases trimmed; junction bases matching no gene number 3. Measured from the cysteine to the phenylalanine, the CDR3 is 15 residues long. The retained sequence is limited to the CDR3, 45 bases, with the frame set at the first base. CDR1 is given as SGHRS and CDR2 as YFSETQ, both from the germline V gene.

The receptor was isolated from a donor at least 50 years old with non-small cell lung cancer. The starting material was PBMCs, obtained before or after stereotactic body radiation therapy (not recorded which). The sequence is built from TRBV5-1 and TRBJ2-1, and 8 junction bases match TRBD2. The CDR3 corresponds to CASSLAGGIYNEQFF. The base sequence is TGCGCCAGCAGCTTGGCGGGAGGGATTTACAATGAGCAGTTCTTC.